A single sample is the source of the 9 T cell receptor beta chains below, sequenced in a study of shared clonotypes between healthy human individuals. Clones were sequenced by immunoSEQ multiplex PCR, and TCRdb holds only the in-frame ones, with some missing. Seen here are 550,000 to 700,000 clones, around four fifths observed once, and the top ten hold 1.5% to 2%. The sequenced sample was memory CD4+ T cells sorted from blood. Described subset: CD45RA-negative fraction. The receptors originated from a woman aged 25 to 39 in good health.

The chain uses TRBV11-2 and TRBJ2-7; TRBD1 might be the D (5 bases). CDR3 length: 13 amino acids. Germline V CDR1 and CDR2: SGHAT, FQNNGV. V was trimmed by 5 bases and J by 1 base, leaving 9 bases between them. CDR3 protein: CASSGYRSYEQYF. Written as DNA, the CDR3 is TGTGCCAGCAGCGGATACAGGTCCTACGAGCAGTACTTC.

The chain joins TRBV30 to TRBJ2-1, with a possible D match to TRBD2 (5 bases). This CDR3 contains 14 residues. Trimming took 2 bases from V and 7 from J, leaving 15 bases between them. Germline assignment: CDR1 GTSNPN and CDR2 SVGIG (reference sequence). This chain's CDR3 is CAWSLVGARNEQFF. The CDR3 bases are TGTGCCTGGAGTTTAGTGGGAGCGAGGAATGAGCAGTTCTTC.

A remark on this clone: The sample contains more than one DNA sequence encoding this CDR3. The rearrangement uses TRBV11-2 and TRBJ2-3; D is ambiguous. The CDR3 has 13 residues. Germline CDR1 and CDR2: SGHAT and FQNNGV. With 1 base removed from V and 6 bases from J, the gap between germline ends came to 8 bases. The DNA for the CDR3 is TGTGCCAGCAGCTTAGTTTTCTCGGATACGCAGTATTTT. It encodes CASSLVFSDTQYF.

This chain uses TRBV15 with TRBJ2-3; D might be TRBD1 (7 bases). Looked up from germline, CDR1 is LNHNV and CDR2 is YYDKDF (reference sequence). V dropped 6 bases and J dropped 0 bases, with 10 bases sitting between them. The CDR3 sequence is 14 residues long. CDR3 sequence: CATSQGGSTDTQYF. The CDR3 DNA reads as TGTGCCACCAGTCAGGGGGGCAGCACAGATACGCAGTATTTT.

At least ten counts were recorded for this clone. One base away lies a much larger clone, so this may be a sequencing read error. Other DNA sequences in this specimen translate into the identical CDR3. CDR3 in amino acids: CASSEGQDPYEQYF. The CDR3 coding sequence is TGTGCCAGCAGTGAAGGGCAGGACCCTTACGAGCAGTACTTC. V is TRBV6-1 and J is TRBJ2-7; D unclear. In germline, CDR1 is MNHNS, CDR2 SASEGT. This CDR3 contains 14 residues. The V gene lost 1 base and the J gene lost 4 bases, with 11 bases spanning the gap.

The V gene is TRBV7-2, the J gene TRBJ2-7, with 8 bases aligning to TRBD2. Looked up from germline, CDR1 is SGHTA and CDR2 is FQGNSA. The CDR3 is 16 amino acids. V was clipped by 1 base and J by 5 bases; unmatched bases: 10. CDR3 DNA sequence: TGTGCCAGCAGCTTAGTCGCGGGAGGCTCCTTAGACGAGCAGTACTTC. This codes for CASSLVAGGSLDEQYF.

The chain carries TRBV2 and TRBJ1-1; no definite D call. Trimming pared 2 bases from V and 6 bases from J, leaving 7 bases between. CDR3 length: 12 residues. From germline, CDR1 is SNHLY and CDR2 FYNNEI. The CDR3 bases are TGTGCCAGCAGTGAACTAGCACCTGAAGCTTTCTTT. Protein product: CASSELAPEAFF.

The rearrangement links TRBV9 to TRBJ2-1; tentatively, D is TRBD1 or TRBD2 (6 bases each). CDR3 length: 14 amino acids. Germline V gene sequence: CDR1 SGDLS, CDR2 YYNGEE. The germline V and J ends were trimmed by 0 bases and 7 bases, with 11 bases remaining between them. CDR3 coding DNA: TGTGCCAGCAGCGTAGAACTAGGGGGGAATGAGCAGTTCTTC. Translated: CASSVELGGNEQFF.

Only a few counts were recorded for this clone. Distinct nucleotide sequences in the sample also encode this CDR3. This sequence joins TRBV2 and TRBJ1-5; D gene unclear. V lost 6 bases to trimming and J lost 0 bases, with 9 bases between them. The CDR3 is 14 amino acids. In germline, CDR1 is SNHLY, CDR2 FYNNEI. Here the CDR3 reads CASSRLNSNQPQHF. The DNA for the CDR3 is TGTGCCAGCAGCCGGCTTAATAGCAATCAGCCCCAGCATTTT.